A single sample is the source of the 2 T cell receptor beta chains below, sequenced in a study of Ad26.COV2.S vaccination and SARS-CoV-2 variants. Assay: immunoSEQ multiplex PCR; the TCRdb copy retains only in-frame clones and omits some. Seen here are 380,000 or so clones, 88% observed once, and the top ten hold around 6.4%. Sample treatment: around 19 received Ad26.COV2.S at low or high dose, single or two shots; 5 received placebo; per-sample allocation not given. Sampling occurred on day 63 after the first vaccine or placebo injection. The specimen was peripheral blood, collected in a trial of Ad26.COV2.S vaccine versus placebo. These receptors originate from a person aged 18-60 years who received the Ad26.COV2.S COVID-19 vaccine or a placebo.

The V call is TRBV5-6, the J call TRBJ2-7; D is perhaps TRBD1 (6 bases). V was trimmed by 1 base and J by 2 bases, leaving 13 bases between them. The CDR3 is 15 amino acids. CDR1 is SGHDT, CDR2 YYEEEE, per germline. CDR3 sequence: CASSLKRQATYEQYF. CDR3 DNA sequence: TGTGCCAGCAGCTTGAAGAGACAGGCGACCTACGAGCAGTACTTC.

The chain employs TRBV5-1 and TRBJ1-5; no reliable D call. Trimming pared 4 bases from V and 2 bases from J, leaving 13 bases between. CDR3 size: 15 residues. CDR1 is SGHRS and CDR2 is YFSETQ in the germline V gene. CDR3 in amino acids: CASSPDPVGNQPQHF. CDR3 DNA: TGCGCCAGCAGCCCGGACCCCGTGGGCAATCAGCCCCAGCATTTT.